This TCR beta chain was documented in a study of T cells expressing NK-cell markers. Turning to the study itself: Sorted T-cell subsets CD3+CD56+NKG2C+, CD3+CD56+NKG2C- and CD3+CD56-NKG2C+ were TCR beta-sequenced.

With respect to this clonotype: Its antigen remains unidentified.

Germline CDR1 reads KGHDR; CDR2 reads SFDVKD. The CDR3 has 17 residues. Study results and limitations: The contribution of dominant NKG2C+ clonotypes to CD8+ T cells in six or seven donors was about 1.0-7.0%.

TCRdb reanalyzed the 5' RACE reads, giving one entry per CDR3 protein sequence and no DNA. The sample table sets out some 410,000 distinct CDR3 sequences. This TCR derives from a woman between 18 and 70 years old in good health. The chain uses TRBV24-1 and TRBJ2-1; TCRdb reports TRBD1, a call that lacks DNA to check it against. The sequenced sample consisted of blood T cells: a sorted CD56 or NKG2C T cell subset, CD4+ or CD8+ T cells, or bulk PBMC T cells (not recorded which). The CDR3 loop reads CATSDSPGTAYHNEQFF.